The sequence of this T cell receptor (beta chain) was determined in a study of T cell responses to AZD1222 COVID-19 vaccine. Whole-study results and caveats: Unmutated regions of variants are reportedly targeted by nearly half of spike-specific TCRs. Vaccination with two AZD1222 doses was followed by a rise in Spike-specific TCR breadth and depth.

Points on this clone: Antigen unknown.

Only in-frame clones appear in the TCRdb table, and some are missing; sequencing was by immunoSEQ multiplex PCR. The sample contains approximately 100,000 clones, over 75% of which appear only once. Investigators merged groups given second doses at roughly 4 or roughly 12 weeks. The CDR3 totals 14 residues. Germline CDR1 and CDR2: SNHLY and FYNNEI. Trimming took off 6 bases at V and 0 bases at J, with 11 bases between the two ends. The genes are TRBV2 and TRBJ1-1; possibly TRBD1 for D (5 bases). The material was peripheral blood, obtained 28 days after the second AZD1222 dose. The receptor's source is an adult who received the AZD1222 COVID-19 vaccine. DNA for the CDR3: TGTGCCAGCAGGTCAAGGGGAATGAACACTGAAGCTTTCTTT. Its protein is CASRSRGMNTEAFF.